Listed here is a single T cell receptor (beta chain). Its matching antigen is unknown. Single viable CD3+CD4+CD8-CD45RO+ cells were sorted as the memory CD4+ T cells. Serum IgG to CMV pp150, pp28, p38 and p52 defined serostatus. Positive selection with CD4 microbeads enriched total CD4+ T cells. Under the authors' procedure: Out-of-frame sequences were removed, leaving about 2,300,000 distinct TCRbeta sequences. Profiled with immunoSEQ multiplex PCR; TCRdb holds only in-frame clones, not every one. That table gives V, J and clone size, and the DNA gave D and trimming. The data show about 57,000 clones, less than 80% seen once. The sample is drawn from a study of memory CD4+ T cells and cytomegalovirus serostatus. The CDR3 runs 12 residues. Trimming took off 6 bases at V and 5 bases at J, with 7 bases between the two ends. CDR1 and CDR2 from the germline V gene are MNHEY and SVGAGI. Findings and limits, study-wide: Each of 60 to 80 CMV-associated TCRbeta sequences occurred in one to five individuals.

The sample was memory CD4+ T cells from blood. This chain joins TRBV6-5 and TRBJ2-2; D unclear. This TCR derives from an adult in good health and CMV-seronegative. This chain's CDR3 is CASRLGTGELFF. Here the CDR3 DNA reads TGTGCCAGCAGGTTGGGAACCGGGGAGCTGTTTTTT.